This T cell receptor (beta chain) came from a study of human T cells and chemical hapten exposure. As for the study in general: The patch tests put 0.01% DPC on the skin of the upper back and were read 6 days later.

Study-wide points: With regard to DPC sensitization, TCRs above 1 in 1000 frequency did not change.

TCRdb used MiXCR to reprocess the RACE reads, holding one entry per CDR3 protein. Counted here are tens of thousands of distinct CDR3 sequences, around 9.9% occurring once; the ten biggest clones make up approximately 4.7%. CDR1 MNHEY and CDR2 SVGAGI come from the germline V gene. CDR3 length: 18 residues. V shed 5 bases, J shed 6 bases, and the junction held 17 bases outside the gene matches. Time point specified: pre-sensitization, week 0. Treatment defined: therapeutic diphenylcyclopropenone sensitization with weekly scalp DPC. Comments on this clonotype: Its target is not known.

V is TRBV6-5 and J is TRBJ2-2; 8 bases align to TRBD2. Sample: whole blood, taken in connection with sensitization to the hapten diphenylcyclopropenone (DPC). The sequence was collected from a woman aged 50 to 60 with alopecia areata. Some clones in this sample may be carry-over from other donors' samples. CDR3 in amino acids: CASSDGLAGTSGAGELFF. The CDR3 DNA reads TGTGCCAGCAGTGACGGGCTAGCGGGTACCTCGGGGGCCGGGGAGCTGTTTTTT.